Presented here are 8 T cell receptor beta chains from one specimen sequenced in a study of a mutant IDH1 vaccine in newly diagnosed glioma. These receptors are not linked to any known antigen. Clones were sequenced by immunoSEQ multiplex PCR, and TCRdb holds only the in-frame ones, with some missing. Among some 48,000 clones, more than 60% were seen once, and the ten largest hold 6% to 8%. Documented time point: week 35, safety follow-up. The study gave 300 ug of mutant IDH1 20-mer peptide per vaccine dose, with topical imiquimod. The specimen was PBMCs, collected from a glioma patient whose treatment included an IDH1 peptide vaccine. The origin of the receptors is a man aged 35 to 55 with glioma.

The chain carries TRBV13 and TRBJ2-3, with D tentatively TRBD1 or TRBD2 (6 bases each). V was clipped by 1 base and J by 3 bases, with 26 bases between them. The CDR3 has 20 amino acids. From germline, CDR1 is PRHDT and CDR2 FYEKMQ (reference sequence). This CDR3 reads CASSLDFRGPDGGSTDTQYF. As DNA, the CDR3 is TGTGCCAGCAGCTTAGATTTCCGGGGGCCCGACGGGGGATCTACAGATACGCAGTATTTT.

This clone has more than one count but fewer than ten. This chain uses TRBV5-1 with TRBJ2-1; 11 bases fit TRBD1. In germline, CDR1 is SGHRS, CDR2 YFSETQ. With V trimmed by 4 bases and J by 4 bases, 7 bases remained unmatched. This CDR3 is built from 16 residues. As DNA, the CDR3 is TGCGCCAGCAGCCCTGGGACAGGGGGACCGTACAATGAGCAGTTCTTC. Translating it yields CASSPGTGGPYNEQFF.

Here the CDR3 DNA reads TGTGCCAGCATCACGACTAGCGGGGGGATTGACGGGTACTTC. Translated: CASITTSGGIDGYF. The chain joins TRBV6-6 to TRBJ2-5, with 13 bases lining up with TRBD2. The germline CDR1 and CDR2 sequences are MNHNY and SVGAGI (reference sequence). Trimming cost V 7 bases and J 13 bases; bases outside gene matches: 12. The CDR3 spans 14 residues.

The chain recombines TRBV7-8 with TRBJ2-2; tentative D call: TRBD1 (5 bases). The germline V gene has CDR1 SGHVS and CDR2 FQNEAQ. V dropped 3 bases and J dropped 4 bases, with 9 bases sitting between them. The CDR3 is made up of 14 amino acids. The CDR3 bases are TGTGCCAGCAGCTTTGACAGCTTCACCGGGGAGCTGTTTTTT. Protein: CASSFDSFTGELFF.

J is TRBJ1-1 and V is TRBV5-6; D may be TRBD1 (5 bases). V was pared by 2 bases and J by 6 bases, with 8 bases between. CDR1 and CDR2 (germline): SGHDT, YYEEEE. This CDR3 is 12 amino acids long. This CDR3 reads CASSFGGSEAFF. As DNA, the CDR3 is TGTGCCAGCAGCTTCGGGGGATCTGAAGCTTTCTTT.

V gene TRBV5-1 combines with J gene TRBJ2-7; 7 positions match TRBD1. Germline V gives CDR1 SGHRS, CDR2 YFSETQ. This CDR3 contains 13 residues. The ends lost 4 bases at V and 6 bases at J; junction bases unmatched: 7. DNA for the CDR3: TGCGCCAGCAGCCCAGACAGGGCTCGCGAGCAGTACTTC. Residues: CASSPDRAREQYF.

The chain couples TRBV19 to TRBJ1-1; D remains ambiguous. Trimming removed 4 bases from V and 1 base from J, with 10 bases in between. Per the germline V gene, CDR1 is LNHDA and CDR2 is SQIVND (reference sequence). The CDR3 contains 14 residues. The CDR3 loop reads CASSRKGWNTEAFF. The CDR3 bases are TGTGCCAGTAGTAGGAAGGGATGGAACACTGAAGCTTTCTTT.

This clone showed up just once. The gene calls are TRBV7-2 and TRBJ2-3; 8 bases map to TRBD2. V lost 0 bases and J lost 8; bases outside the gene matches: 4. The CDR3 covers 14 residues. The germline V gene encodes CDR1 SGHTA and CDR2 FQGNSA. The CDR3 region is CASSLAITSGTQYF. The CDR3 bases are TGTGCCAGCAGCTTAGCCATAACTAGCGGTACGCAGTATTTT.